The 5 T cell receptor beta chains in this list originate from one sample, sequenced in a study of blood T cell repertoires in COVID-19 (dated by TCRdb to 2018 to 2020). The library was obtained by the immunoSEQ multiplex PCR assay. TCRdb took over this immuneACCESS table, retaining in-frame rearrangements with V and J assigned. Such tables are incomplete; in checked studies, under half of the missing clones stem from an unresolved V gene, and the remainder is unexplained. Across this sample there are around 150,000 clones, with roughly 85% seen only once. The biggest ten clones account for roughly 3.3% of the sample. The sequencing sample was made of peripheral blood. Receptors were obtained from a man between 70 and 80 years old with acute or convalescent COVID-19.

CDR3 bases: TGTGCCAGCAGCTCCAGGCGGGGCGGGAGGGCATCTCTATACGAGCAGTACTTC. This encodes CASSSRRGGRASLYEQYF. J is TRBJ2-7 and V is TRBV7-2, with 9 nucleotides matching TRBD2. CDR1 and CDR2 (germline): SGHTA, FQGNSA. The ends lost 4 bases at V and 4 bases at J; junction bases unmatched: 17. This CDR3 is built from 18 residues.

This chain links TRBV30 with TRBJ1-2, with D possibly being TRBD1 (6 bases). Germline CDR1 is GTSNPN and CDR2 is SVGIG (reference sequence). V lost 1 base and J lost 4, with 10 bases in between. The CDR3 loop spans 13 amino acids. CDR3 nucleotide sequence: TGTGCCTGGAGTGCAGGGGCTGGCTATGGCTACACCTTC. This encodes CAWSAGAGYGYTF.

The chain is built from TRBV12-3 or TRBV12-4 and TRBJ1-3, with D tentatively TRBD1 (6 bases). The CDR3 runs to 13 residues. The ends were cut back, 5 bases at V and 4 bases at J, with 9 bases in the middle. The CDR3 spells CASSSGQGNTIYF. The CDR3 DNA sequence: TGTGCCAGCAGTAGCGGACAGGGAAACACCATATATTTT.

This chain links TRBV7-9 with TRBJ1-2; 7 bases fit TRBD1. Germline V gene data show CDR1 as SEHNR and CDR2 as FQNEAQ (reference sequence). Trimming at V came to 4 bases and at J to 6 bases, leaving 14 bases not matched to a gene. This CDR3 contains 16 residues. DNA for the CDR3: TGTGCCAGCAGCTACCCACAGGGGATCGGATTCGATGGCTACACCTTC. Translating gives CASSYPQGIGFDGYTF.

The table lists this clone with a few counts. The CDR3 sequence is CASSFRGLATDTQYF. In DNA, the CDR3 is TGCGCCAGCAGCTTTAGGGGACTAGCGACAGATACGCAGTATTTT. This sequence joins TRBV5-1 and TRBJ2-3, with 10 bases that match TRBD2. The V gene's germline CDR1 is SGHRS and CDR2 YFSETQ. The CDR3 is 15 amino acids. The J segment lost 3 bases and the V segment lost 2 bases, leaving 3 bases of the junction unmatched.